Following are 27 T cell receptor beta chains from one sample sequenced in a study of T cell responses to AZD1222 COVID-19 vaccine. Assay: immunoSEQ multiplex PCR; the TCRdb copy retains only in-frame clones and omits some. The data contain fewer than 110,000 clones, 85% to 95% of them singletons. Sequences were derived from peripheral blood, sampled 28 days after the second AZD1222 dose. These receptors were obtained from an adult who received the AZD1222 COVID-19 vaccine.

V is TRBV19 and J is TRBJ2-1; D is tentatively TRBD1 or TRBD2 (5 bases each). The germline CDR1 and CDR2 sequences are LNHDA and SQIVND (reference sequence). This CDR3 has 16 amino acids. V lost 5 bases and J 8 bases, leaving 22 bases between the germline ends. The CDR3 DNA reads TGTGCCAGTAGTTCCCCCGCCGGGACCCGTGGATATGAGCAGTTCTTC. This encodes CASSSPAGTRGYEQFF. Full variable domain (rest looked up from reference TRBV19 and TRBJ2-1): DGGITQSPKYLFRKEGQNVTLSCEQNLNHDAMYWYRQDPGQGLRLIYYSQIVNDFQKGDIAEGYSVSREKKESFPLTVTSAQKNPTAFYLCASSSPAGTRGYEQFFGPGTRLTVL.

The rearrangement links TRBV24-1 to TRBJ2-5; 10 nucleotides agree with TRBD1. Germline V gene lookup returns CDR1 KGHDR and CDR2 SFDVKD. There are 13 residues in the CDR3. J gave up 10 bases and V 3 bases, and 4 bases lay outside the gene matches. The DNA for the CDR3 is TGTGCCACCAGTGATCCTTGGACAGGGGGCCAGTACTTC. Translating it yields CATSDPWTGGQYF.

The genes are TRBV6-1 and TRBJ1-5, with D possibly TRBD1 on 5 matching bases. The CDR3 runs 15 residues. Between the trimmed V and J ends, which lost 2 bases and 1 base, there was a span of 9 bases. CDR1 is MNHNS, CDR2 SASEGT, per germline. CDR3: CASSERQLSNQPQHF. CDR3 nucleotides: TGTGCCAGCAGTGAACGACAGCTAAGCAATCAGCCCCAGCATTTT.

The genes are TRBV4-1 and TRBJ1-3; D uncertain. CDR3 length: 13 amino acids. Trimming took off 3 bases at V and 2 bases at J, with 5 bases between the two ends. CDR1 and CDR2 from the germline V gene are MGHRA and YSYEKL. The CDR3 reads CASSQGAGNTIYF. The CDR3 DNA sequence: TGCGCCAGCAGCCAGGGAGCTGGAAACACCATATATTTT.

The V and J genes are TRBV27 and TRBJ1-5, with TRBD1 matching 8 bases. The CDR3 has 14 amino acids. V lost 10 bases, J lost 2 bases, and 7 bases stayed unmatched. The germline V gene has CDR1 MNHEY and CDR2 SMNVEV (reference sequence). The CDR3 spells CATRDRGGNQPQHF. In DNA form, the CDR3 reads TGTGCCACCCGCGACAGGGGTGGCAATCAGCCCCAGCATTTT.

The chain carries TRBV9 and TRBJ2-1, with D possibly called TRBD1 or TRBD2 (5 bases each). V lost 5 bases, J lost 4 bases, and 13 bases lay in between. Germline CDR1 is SGDLS and CDR2 is YYNGEE. CDR3 length equals 14 residues. CDR3 sequence reads: CASSTRGVYNEQFF. CDR3 coding DNA: TGTGCCAGCAGTACTCGAGGGGTTTACAATGAGCAGTTCTTC.

The rearrangement links TRBV6-2 or TRBV6-3 to TRBJ1-3, with D unresolved. Looked up from germline, CDR1 is MNHEY and CDR2 is SVGEGT. Trimming cost V 7 bases and J 0 bases, with 16 bases left between them. This CDR3 is 16 amino acids long. The DNA of the CDR3 is TGTGCCAGCACCCCGGGAGGGTCGGGCTCTGGAAACACCATATATTTT. Residues: CASTPGGSGSGNTIYF.

This chain uses TRBV5-4 with TRBJ1-2; 8 bases fit TRBD1. CDR3 length: 16 residues. Trimming took 4 bases from V and 2 from J; bases not matched to a gene: 10. Germline V gene data show CDR1 as SGHNT and CDR2 as YYREEE (reference sequence). The CDR3 reads CASSRPSGGPNYGYTF. The CDR3 coding sequence is TGTGCCAGCAGCAGACCATCAGGGGGCCCCAACTATGGCTACACCTTC.

The chain employs TRBV20-1 and TRBJ1-2; maybe TRBD1 (5 bases). The V end lost 3 bases, the J end lost 4 bases, and 9 bases lay between the germline ends. The CDR3 runs 12 residues. The V gene's germline CDR1 is DFQATT and CDR2 SNEGSKA (reference sequence). The CDR3 nucleotides are TGCAGTGCTAGTTGGGGCCCCTATGGCTACACCTTC. As protein: CSASWGPYGYTF.

The chain recombines TRBV5-4 with TRBJ1-2; weak D call: TRBD1 (5 bases). V lost 5 bases to trimming and J lost 3 bases, with 17 bases between them. Germline CDR1 SGHNT, CDR2 YYREEE (reference sequence). This CDR3 is 15 amino acids long. CDR3 coding DNA: TGTGCCAGCAGTCCCCGACAGCCAGATCACTATGGCTACACCTTC. Translating gives CASSPRQPDHYGYTF. Together with reference TRBV5-4 and TRBJ1-2, the CDR3 gives the full variable domain: ETGVTQSPTHLIKTRGQQVTLRCSSQSGHNTVSWYQQALGQGPQFIFQYYREEENGRGNFPPRFSGLQFPNYSSELNVNALELDDSALYLCASSPRQPDHYGYTFGSGTRLTVV.

The chain employs TRBV5-4 and TRBJ2-3; D call uncertain. The CDR3 spans 15 residues. CDR1 SGHNT and CDR2 YYREEE come from the germline V gene (reference sequence). The germline V and J ends were trimmed by 0 bases and 4 bases, with 12 bases remaining between them. CDR3 sequence (DNA): TGTGCCAGCAGCTTGGGACGGCAGGTTGCAGATACGCAGTATTTT. Translation gives CASSLGRQVADTQYF.

This clone ranks as medium-sized. The chain links TRBV5-4 to TRBJ2-1; no clear D gene. Germline V gene sequence: CDR1 SGHNT, CDR2 YYREEE (reference sequence). This CDR3 has 15 amino acids. The germline V and J ends were trimmed by 3 bases and 7 bases, with 17 bases remaining between them. The CDR3 DNA follows: TGTGCCAGCAGCTCCCCCCCCGGCGGAATAAATGAGCAGTTCTTC. Translated: CASSSPPGGINEQFF.

This chain links TRBV6-4 with TRBJ1-6; the D gene is possibly TRBD1 (5 bases). CDR3 size: 15 residues. Trimming cost V 2 bases and J 9 bases, with 14 bases left between them. Germline loops: CDR1 MRHNA, CDR2 SNTAGT. CDR3 loop: CASSDGWGVSSPLHF. The CDR3 nucleotides are TGTGCCAGCAGTGACGGCTGGGGGGTGTCTTCACCCCTCCACTTT.

This chain connects TRBV19 to TRBJ1-5; TRBD1 agrees at 9 bases. This CDR3 has 16 amino acids. V trimming: 1 base; J trimming: 8 bases; junction bases outside the gene matches: 9. Germline lookup yields CDR1 LNHDA and CDR2 SQIVND (reference sequence). CDR3 loop: CASSIGGQGHGKPQHF. CDR3 nucleotide sequence: TGTGCCAGTAGTATAGGGGGACAGGGTCATGGAAAGCCCCAGCATTTT.

The chain uses TRBV5-1 and TRBJ2-7, with 8 nucleotides matching TRBD1. This CDR3 spans 14 amino acids. After removal of 4 bases from V and 2 bases from J, the junction contained 5 bases not matched to a gene. Germline V gives CDR1 SGHRS, CDR2 YFSETQ. The CDR3 sequence: CASSRDRMTYEQYF. The CDR3 region has the DNA TGCGCCAGCAGCCGGGACAGGATGACCTACGAGCAGTACTTC.

The sample holds a few counts of this clone. V gene TRBV6-5 combines with J gene TRBJ2-1; TRBD2 agrees at 8 bases. Germline CDR1 MNHEY, CDR2 SVGAGI. V gave up 6 bases and J gave up 4 bases; unmatched junction bases: 8. The CDR3 has 15 residues. Here the CDR3 DNA reads TGTGCCAGCAGCCCCATGGGACTAGAGTACAATGAGCAGTTCTTC. Translating it yields CASSPMGLEYNEQFF.

This clone was picked up one time. The rearrangement uses TRBV11-2 and TRBJ2-1; 10 bases align to TRBD2. Germline lookup yields CDR1 SGHAT and CDR2 FQNNGV. The CDR3 runs 16 residues. V lost 1 base and J lost 9; bases outside the gene matches: 9. The CDR3 nucleotides read TGTGCCAGCAGCTTAGTTCCAGCGGGAGGGCTAAGTGAGCAGTTCTTC. Translated: CASSLVPAGGLSEQFF.

This chain connects TRBV6-1 to TRBJ2-3; tentatively, D is TRBD2 (5 bases). This CDR3 has 14 residues. V was shortened by 4 bases and J by 0 bases, with 8 bases between the two germline ends. Germline V gives CDR1 MNHNS, CDR2 SASEGT. CDR3 in amino acids: CASSVAFSTDTQYF. The CDR3 DNA sequence: TGTGCCAGCAGTGTAGCGTTTAGCACAGATACGCAGTATTTT.

The DNA for the CDR3 is TGTGCCACCAGCAGAGGGCCAGGGGCTTATGGCTACACCTTC. Protein: CATSRGPGAYGYTF. The genes are TRBV15 and TRBJ1-2, with D perhaps TRBD1 (6 bases). The CDR3 sequence is 14 residues long. Per the germline V gene, CDR1 is LNHNV and CDR2 is YYDKDF (reference sequence). V lost 1 base, J lost 5 bases, and 11 bases lay in between. The full variable domain, rest sourced from reference TRBV15 and TRBJ1-2, is DAMVIQNPRYQVTQFGKPVTLSCSQTLNHNVMYWYQQKSSQAPKLLFHYYDKDFNNEADTPDNFQSRRPNTSFCFLDIRSPGLGDTAMYLCATSRGPGAYGYTFGSGTRLTVV.

The chain links TRBV27 to TRBJ1-5, with D possibly matching TRBD1 (5 bases). The CDR3 has 16 residues. Trimming removed 0 bases at V and 0 bases at J, with 9 bases between. Germline loops: CDR1 MNHEY, CDR2 SMNVEV (reference sequence). The CDR3 coding sequence is TGTGCCAGCAGTTTATCTGGCAGGGCTAGCAATCAGCCCCAGCATTTT. Its translation is CASSLSGRASNQPQHF.

The chain is built from TRBV19 and TRBJ1-1; 7 positions match TRBD1. This CDR3 spans 15 amino acids. V trimming: 1 base; J trimming: 1 base; junction bases outside the gene matches: 3. CDR1 is LNHDA and CDR2 is SQIVND in the germline V gene (reference sequence). The CDR3 region has the DNA TGTGCCAGTAGTATAGGGGCAGGGGGGAACACTGAAGCTTTCTTT. This translates into CASSIGAGGNTEAFF.

CDR3 sequence (DNA): TGTGCCAGCAGCCTCCGACAGGGACTCGGAAACATTCAGTACTTC. This encodes CASSLRQGLGNIQYF. The chain employs TRBV7-2 and TRBJ2-4; weak D call: TRBD1 (7 bases). Germline values: CDR1 SGHTA, CDR2 FQGNSA. The CDR3 is 15 residues long. Between the trimmed V and J ends, which lost 5 bases and 6 bases, there was a span of 17 bases.

The rearrangement uses TRBV12-3 or TRBV12-4 and TRBJ2-2; possible D gene TRBD1, 5 bases. CDR3 length equals 12 residues. Trimming removed 6 bases at V and 9 bases at J, with 11 bases between. The CDR3 loop is CASSWTRRELFF. The CDR3 DNA follows: TGTGCCAGCAGCTGGACACGGCGGGAGCTGTTTTTT.

The CDR3 DNA follows: TGTGCCAGCAGCCAAAGGACAGGGGGGTCCCACGAGCAGTACTTC. It is translated as CASSQRTGGSHEQYF. The rearrangement joins TRBV3-1 (or the pseudogene TRBV3-2) to TRBJ2-7; TRBD1 agrees at 10 bases. CDR1 and CDR2 (germline): LGHDT, YNNKEL (reference sequence). This CDR3 is 15 amino acids long. V lost 2 bases to trimming and J lost 5 bases; unmatched junction nucleotides: 6.

The V call is TRBV7-2, the J call TRBJ1-1; no clear D. This CDR3 spans 13 amino acids. From germline, CDR1 is SGHTA and CDR2 FQGNSA. V was trimmed by 1 base and J by 5 bases, leaving 8 bases between them. CDR3 amino acids: CASSLGRVTEAFF. CDR3 coding DNA: TGTGCCAGCAGCTTAGGGAGGGTAACTGAAGCTTTCTTT.

V usage is TRBV30 and J usage is TRBJ1-6; D is uncertain. Per germline, CDR1 GTSNPN and CDR2 SVGIG (reference sequence). With 6 bases removed from V and 9 bases from J, the gap between germline ends came to 12 bases. There are 12 residues in the CDR3. CDR3 sequence reads: CACRAPSSPLHF. In DNA, the CDR3 is TGTGCCTGCCGGGCCCCTAGTTCACCCCTCCACTTT.

V usage is TRBV3-1 (or the pseudogene TRBV3-2) and J usage is TRBJ1-6; D gene unclear. V shed 2 bases and J shed 7 bases, with 9 bases lying between them. This CDR3 is 14 amino acids long. In germline, CDR1 is LGHDT, CDR2 YNNKEL (reference sequence). The CDR3 loop reads CASSQRRRNSPLHF. In DNA, the CDR3 is TGTGCCAGCAGCCAAAGAAGGAGGAATTCACCCCTCCACTTT.